This T cell receptor (beta chain) originates from a study of blood T cell repertoires in COVID-19. Some clones are missing from TCRdb's copy, which holds only in-frame ones; the method was immunoSEQ multiplex PCR. The table records 62,000 or so clones, 86% of them present only once. Germline V lookup: CDR1 SGHDT, CDR2 YYEEEE. CDR3 length: 17 residues. Trimming took 4 bases from V and 7 from J; bases not matched to a gene: 15. The rearrangement joins TRBV5-6 to TRBJ2-1; TRBD2 matches 9 bases. The specimen sequenced was peripheral blood. The TCR was taken from a woman in her sixties or seventies with acute or convalescent COVID-19. The DNA for the CDR3 is TGTGCCAGCAGCGCCACGGGGGGGAGCGGGAGGTGGAATGAGCAGTTCTTC. Protein sequence: CASSATGGSGRWNEQFF. Full variable domain (outside the CDR3, taken from reference TRBV5-6 and TRBJ2-1): DAGVTQSPTHLIKTRGQQVTLRCSPKSGHDTVSWYQQALGQGPQFIFQYYEEEERQRGNFPDRFSGHQFPNYSSELNVNALLLGDSALYLCASSATGGSGRWNEQFFGPGTRLTVL.